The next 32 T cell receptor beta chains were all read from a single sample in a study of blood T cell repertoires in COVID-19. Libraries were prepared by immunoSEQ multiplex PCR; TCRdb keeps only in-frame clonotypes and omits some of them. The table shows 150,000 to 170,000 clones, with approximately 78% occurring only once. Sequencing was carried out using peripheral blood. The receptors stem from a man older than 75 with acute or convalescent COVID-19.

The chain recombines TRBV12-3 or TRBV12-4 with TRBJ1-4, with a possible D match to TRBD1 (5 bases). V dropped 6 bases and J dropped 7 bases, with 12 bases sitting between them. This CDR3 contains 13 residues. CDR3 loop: CASRTGASEKLFF. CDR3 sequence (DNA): TGTGCCAGCAGAACTGGGGCTAGTGAAAAACTGTTTTTT.

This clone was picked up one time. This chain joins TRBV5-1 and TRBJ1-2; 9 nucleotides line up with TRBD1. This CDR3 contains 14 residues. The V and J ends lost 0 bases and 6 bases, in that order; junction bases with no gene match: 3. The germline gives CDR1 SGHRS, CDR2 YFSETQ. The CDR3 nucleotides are TGCGCCAGCAGCTTGGAGGGACAGGGCGATGGCTACACCTTC. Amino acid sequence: CASSLEGQGDGYTF.

CDR3 in DNA: TGCAGCGTGTCCGGACAGGATGGCTACACCTTC. Translation: CSVSGQDGYTF. V is TRBV29-1 and J is TRBJ1-2; TRBD1 aligns across 7 bases. The CDR3 has 11 amino acids. Looked up from germline, CDR1 is SQVTM and CDR2 is ANQGSEA. J lost 6 bases, V lost 6 bases, and 4 bases had no gene match.

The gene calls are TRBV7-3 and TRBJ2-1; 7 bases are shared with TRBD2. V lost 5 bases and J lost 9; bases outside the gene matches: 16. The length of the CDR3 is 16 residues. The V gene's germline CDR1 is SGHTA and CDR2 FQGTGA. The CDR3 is CASSPGEVAGRVEQFF. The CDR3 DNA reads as TGTGCCAGCAGCCCGGGGGAGGTTGCGGGGAGGGTTGAGCAGTTCTTC.

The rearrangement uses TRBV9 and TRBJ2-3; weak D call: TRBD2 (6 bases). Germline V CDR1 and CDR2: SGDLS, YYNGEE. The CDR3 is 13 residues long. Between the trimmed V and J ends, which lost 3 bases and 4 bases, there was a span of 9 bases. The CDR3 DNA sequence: TGTGCCAGCAGCGGACTAGTTTCAGATACGCAGTATTTT. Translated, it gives CASSGLVSDTQYF.

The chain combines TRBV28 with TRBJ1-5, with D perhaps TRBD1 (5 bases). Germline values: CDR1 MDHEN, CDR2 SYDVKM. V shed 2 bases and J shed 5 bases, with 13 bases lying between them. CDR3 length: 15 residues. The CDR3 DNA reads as TGTGCCAGCAGTTTAGGGCAGGGTCGGCATCAGCCCCAGCATTTT. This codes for CASSLGQGRHQPQHF.

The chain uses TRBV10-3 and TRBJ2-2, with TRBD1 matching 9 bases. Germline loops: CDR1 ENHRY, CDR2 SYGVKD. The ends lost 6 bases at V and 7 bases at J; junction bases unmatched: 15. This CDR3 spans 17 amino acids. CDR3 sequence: CAIRGGQGGVFGGELFF. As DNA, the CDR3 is TGTGCCATCAGGGGGGGACAGGGCGGAGTCTTCGGCGGGGAGCTGTTTTTT.

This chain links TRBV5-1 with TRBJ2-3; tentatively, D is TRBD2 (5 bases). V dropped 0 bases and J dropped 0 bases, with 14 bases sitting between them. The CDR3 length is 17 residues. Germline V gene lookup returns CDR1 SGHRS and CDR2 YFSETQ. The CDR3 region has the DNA TGCGCCAGCAGCTTGGGGATAGGACTTTTAAGCACAGATACGCAGTATTTT. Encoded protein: CASSLGIGLLSTDTQYF.

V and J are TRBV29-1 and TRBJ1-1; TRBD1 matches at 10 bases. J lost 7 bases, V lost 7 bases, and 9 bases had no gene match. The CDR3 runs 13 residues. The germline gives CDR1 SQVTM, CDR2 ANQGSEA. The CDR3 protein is CSAERGQGIEAFF. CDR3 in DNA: TGCAGCGCAGAACGGGGACAGGGGATTGAAGCTTTCTTT.

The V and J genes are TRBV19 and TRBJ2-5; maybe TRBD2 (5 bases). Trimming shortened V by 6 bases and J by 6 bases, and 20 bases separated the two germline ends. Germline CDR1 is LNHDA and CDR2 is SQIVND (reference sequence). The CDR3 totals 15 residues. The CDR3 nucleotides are TGTGCCAGTAGGTCTGGGAGTGTGAGTAAACAGACCCAGTACTTC. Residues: CASRSGSVSKQTQYF.

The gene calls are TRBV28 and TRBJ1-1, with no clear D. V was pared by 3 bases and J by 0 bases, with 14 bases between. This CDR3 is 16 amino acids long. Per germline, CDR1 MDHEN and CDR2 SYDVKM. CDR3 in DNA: TGTGCCAGCAGTTTTTATCGGTGGGGAGTGAACACTGAAGCTTTCTTT. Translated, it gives CASSFYRWGVNTEAFF.

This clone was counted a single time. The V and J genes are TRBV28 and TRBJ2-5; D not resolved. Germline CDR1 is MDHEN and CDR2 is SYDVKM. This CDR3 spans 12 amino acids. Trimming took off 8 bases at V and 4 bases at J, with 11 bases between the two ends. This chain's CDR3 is CASVQAGETQYF. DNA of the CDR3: TGTGCCAGCGTCCAGGCCGGAGAGACCCAGTACTTC.

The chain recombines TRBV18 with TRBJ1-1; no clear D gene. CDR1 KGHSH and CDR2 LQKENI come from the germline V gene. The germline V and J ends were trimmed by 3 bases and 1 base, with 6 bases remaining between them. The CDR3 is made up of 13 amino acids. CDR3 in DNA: TGTGCCAGCTCACCCCCGGGGAACACTGAAGCTTTCTTT. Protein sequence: CASSPPGNTEAFF.

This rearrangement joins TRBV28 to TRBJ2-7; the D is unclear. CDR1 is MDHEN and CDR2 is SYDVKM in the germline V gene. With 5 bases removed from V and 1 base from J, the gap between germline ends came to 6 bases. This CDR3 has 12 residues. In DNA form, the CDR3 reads TGTGCCAGCAGTCGCGCATCCTACGAGCAGTACTTC. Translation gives CASSRASYEQYF.

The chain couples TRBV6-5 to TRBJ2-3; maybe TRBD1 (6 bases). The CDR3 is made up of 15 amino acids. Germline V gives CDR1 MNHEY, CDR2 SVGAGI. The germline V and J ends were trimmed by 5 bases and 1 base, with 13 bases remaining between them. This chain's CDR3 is CASSRGHPGTDTQYF. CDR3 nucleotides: TGTGCCAGCAGTCGGGGACACCCGGGCACAGATACGCAGTATTTT.

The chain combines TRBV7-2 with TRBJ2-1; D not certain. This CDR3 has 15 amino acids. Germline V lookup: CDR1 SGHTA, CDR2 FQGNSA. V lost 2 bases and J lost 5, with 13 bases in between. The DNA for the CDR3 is TGTGCCAGCAGCTTACTAGGCACGGCCAACAATGAGCAGTTCTTC. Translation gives CASSLLGTANNEQFF.

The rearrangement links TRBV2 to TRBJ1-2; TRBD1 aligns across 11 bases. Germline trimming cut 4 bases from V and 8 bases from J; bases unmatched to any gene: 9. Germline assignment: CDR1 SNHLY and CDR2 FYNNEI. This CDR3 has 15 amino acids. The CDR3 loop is CASSALGGQGDGYTF. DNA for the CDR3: TGTGCCAGCAGTGCCCTCGGGGGACAGGGGGACGGCTACACCTTC. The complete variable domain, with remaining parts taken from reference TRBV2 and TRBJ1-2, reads EPEVTQTPSHQVTQMGQEVILRCVPISNHLYFYWYRQILGQKVEFLVSFYNNEISEKSEIFDDQFSVERPDGSNFTLKIRSTKLEDSAMYFCASSALGGQGDGYTFGSGTRLTVV.

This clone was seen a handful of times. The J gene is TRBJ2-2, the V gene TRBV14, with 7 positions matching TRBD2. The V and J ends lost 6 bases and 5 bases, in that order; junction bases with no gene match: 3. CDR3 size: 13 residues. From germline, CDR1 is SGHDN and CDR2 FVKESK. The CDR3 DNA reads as TGTGCCAGCAGGCCCGGGGGGACCGGGGAGCTGTTTTTT. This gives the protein CASRPGGTGELFF.

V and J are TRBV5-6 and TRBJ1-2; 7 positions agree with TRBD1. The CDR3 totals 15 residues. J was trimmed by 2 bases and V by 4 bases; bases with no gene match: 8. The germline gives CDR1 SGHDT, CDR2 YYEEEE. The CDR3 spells CASSTDRVWNYGYTF. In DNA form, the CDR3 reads TGTGCCAGCAGCACCGACAGGGTTTGGAACTATGGCTACACCTTC.

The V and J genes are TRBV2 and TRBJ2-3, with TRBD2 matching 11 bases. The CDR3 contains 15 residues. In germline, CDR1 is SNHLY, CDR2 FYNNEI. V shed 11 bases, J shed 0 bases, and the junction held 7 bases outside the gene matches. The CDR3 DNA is TGTGCCGGGCGACTAGCGGGGTTTAGCACAGATACGCAGTATTTT. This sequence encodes CAGRLAGFSTDTQYF.

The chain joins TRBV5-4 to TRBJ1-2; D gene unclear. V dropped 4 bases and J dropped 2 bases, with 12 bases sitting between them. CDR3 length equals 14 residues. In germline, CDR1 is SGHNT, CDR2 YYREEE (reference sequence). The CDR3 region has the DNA TGTGCCAGCAGCCAGACAAGAGGGAACTATGGCTACACCTTC. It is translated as CASSQTRGNYGYTF.

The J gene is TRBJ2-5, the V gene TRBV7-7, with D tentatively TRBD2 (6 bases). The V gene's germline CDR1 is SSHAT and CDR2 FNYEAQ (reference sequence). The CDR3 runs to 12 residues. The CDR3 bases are TGTGCTAGCGGCCAGGATCAAGAGACCCAGTACTTC. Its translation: CASGQDQETQYF.

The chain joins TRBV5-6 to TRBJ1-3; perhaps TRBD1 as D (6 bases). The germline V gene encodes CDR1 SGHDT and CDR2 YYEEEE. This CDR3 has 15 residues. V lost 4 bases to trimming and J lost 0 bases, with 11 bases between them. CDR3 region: CASSRDTFSGNTIYF. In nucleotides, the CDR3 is TGTGCCAGCAGCAGGGACACCTTCTCTGGAAACACCATATATTTT.

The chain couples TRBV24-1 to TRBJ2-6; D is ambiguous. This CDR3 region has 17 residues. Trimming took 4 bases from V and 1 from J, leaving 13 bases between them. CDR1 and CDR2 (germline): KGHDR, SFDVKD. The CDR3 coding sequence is TGTGCCACCAGTGACCCGCGACTGTCATCTGGGGCCAACGTCCTGACTTTC. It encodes CATSDPRLSSGANVLTF.

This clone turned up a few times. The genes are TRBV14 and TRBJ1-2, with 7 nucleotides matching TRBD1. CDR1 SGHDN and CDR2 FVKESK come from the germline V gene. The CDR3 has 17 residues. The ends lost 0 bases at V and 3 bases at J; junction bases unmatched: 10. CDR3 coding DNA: TGTGCCAGCAGCCAAGATGCCTGGACAGGACGTTACTATGGCTACACCTTC. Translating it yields CASSQDAWTGRYYGYTF.

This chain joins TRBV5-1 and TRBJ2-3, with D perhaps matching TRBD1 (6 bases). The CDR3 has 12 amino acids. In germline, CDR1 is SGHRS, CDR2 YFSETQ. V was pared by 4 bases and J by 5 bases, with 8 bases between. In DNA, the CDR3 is TGCGCCAGCAGCCAACAGGGAGATACGCAGTATTTT. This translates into CASSQQGDTQYF.

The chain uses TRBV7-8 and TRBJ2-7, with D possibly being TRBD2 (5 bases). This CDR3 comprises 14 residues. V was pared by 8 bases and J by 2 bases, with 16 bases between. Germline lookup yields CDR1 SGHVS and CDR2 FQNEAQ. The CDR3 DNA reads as TGTGCCAGCGCCCCGAGAAGGGAGCCCTACGAGCAGTACGTC. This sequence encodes CASAPRREPYEQYV.

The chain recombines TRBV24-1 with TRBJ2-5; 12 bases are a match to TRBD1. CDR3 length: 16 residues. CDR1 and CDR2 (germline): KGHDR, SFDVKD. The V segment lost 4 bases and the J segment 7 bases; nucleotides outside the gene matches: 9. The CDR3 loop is CATSEGTGGVLGTQYF. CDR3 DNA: TGTGCCACCAGTGAGGGGACAGGGGGCGTTCTCGGGACCCAGTACTTC.

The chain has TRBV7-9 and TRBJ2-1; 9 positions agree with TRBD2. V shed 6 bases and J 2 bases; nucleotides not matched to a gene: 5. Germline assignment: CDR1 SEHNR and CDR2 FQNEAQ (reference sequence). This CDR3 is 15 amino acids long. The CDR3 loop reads CASSPSGAPYNEQFF. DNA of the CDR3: TGTGCCAGCAGTCCTAGCGGGGCCCCCTACAATGAGCAGTTCTTC.

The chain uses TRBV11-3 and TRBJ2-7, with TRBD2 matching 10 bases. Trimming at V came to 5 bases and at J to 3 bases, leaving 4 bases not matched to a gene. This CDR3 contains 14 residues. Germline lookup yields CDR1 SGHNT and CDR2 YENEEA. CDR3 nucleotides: TGTGCCAGCAGCCGTAGCGGGGGGATCTACGAGCAGTACTTC. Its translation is CASSRSGGIYEQYF.

The CDR3 is CASSATPGHANSGANVLTF. The CDR3, as DNA: TGTGCCAGCAGCGCAACCCCGGGACACGCAAACTCTGGGGCCAACGTCCTGACTTTC. The chain employs TRBV9 and TRBJ2-6; perhaps TRBD1 as D (6 bases). CDR1 and CDR2 (germline): SGDLS, YYNGEE. V was trimmed by 3 bases and J by 0 bases, leaving 19 bases between them. CDR3 length: 19 amino acids. Looking up the rest from reference TRBV9 and TRBJ2-6 gives the full variable domain: DSGVTQTPKHLITATGQRVTLRCSPRSGDLSVYWYQQSLDQGLQFLIQYYNGEERAKGNILERFSAQQFPDLHSELNLSSLELGDSALYFCASSATPGHANSGANVLTFGAGSRLTVL.

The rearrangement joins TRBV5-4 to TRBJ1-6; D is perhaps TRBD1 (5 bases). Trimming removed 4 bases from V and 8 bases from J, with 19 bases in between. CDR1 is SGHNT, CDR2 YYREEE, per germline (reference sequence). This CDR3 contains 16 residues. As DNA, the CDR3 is TGTGCCAGCAGCAGGGGACTCTCGAATTCGGATTCACCCCTCCACTTT. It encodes CASSRGLSNSDSPLHF.